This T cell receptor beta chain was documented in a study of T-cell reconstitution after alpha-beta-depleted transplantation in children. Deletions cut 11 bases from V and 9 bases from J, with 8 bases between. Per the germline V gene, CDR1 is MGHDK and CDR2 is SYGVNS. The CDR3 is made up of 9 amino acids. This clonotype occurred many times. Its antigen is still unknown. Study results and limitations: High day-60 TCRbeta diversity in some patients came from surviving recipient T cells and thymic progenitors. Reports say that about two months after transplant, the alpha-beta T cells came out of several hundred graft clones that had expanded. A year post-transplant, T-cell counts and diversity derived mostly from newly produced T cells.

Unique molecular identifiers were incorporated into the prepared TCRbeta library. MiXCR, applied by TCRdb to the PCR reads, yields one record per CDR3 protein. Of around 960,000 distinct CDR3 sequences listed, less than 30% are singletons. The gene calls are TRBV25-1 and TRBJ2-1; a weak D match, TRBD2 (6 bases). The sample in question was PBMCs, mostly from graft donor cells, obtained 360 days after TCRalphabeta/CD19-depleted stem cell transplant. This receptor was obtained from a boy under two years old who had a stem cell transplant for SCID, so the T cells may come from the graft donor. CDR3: CARDSEQFF. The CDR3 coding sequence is TGTGCCCGGGACTCTGAGCAGTTCTTC. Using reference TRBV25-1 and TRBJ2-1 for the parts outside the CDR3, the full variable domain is EADIYQTPRYLVIGTGKKITLECSQTMGHDKMYWYQQDPGMELHLIHYSYGVNSTEKGDLSSESTVSRIRTEHFPLTLESARPSHTSQYLCARDSEQFFGPGTRLTVL.